This record covers a single T cell receptor beta chain. This sample is part of a study of identical twins. TCRdb re-called the 5' RACE reads through MiXCR, storing one row per CDR3 protein. This table holds 400,000 to 500,000 distinct CDR3 sequences, around a sixth found once. V dropped 5 bases and J dropped 0 bases, with 14 bases sitting between them. Germline loops: CDR1 SGHTA, CDR2 FQGTGA. The CDR3 contains 16 residues. The clonotype was recovered from a man over 45 in good health. This sequence joins TRBV7-3 and TRBJ2-1; D is perhaps TRBD2 (5 bases). Sequencing input: naive T cells sorted from blood. The CDR3 bases are TGTGCCAGCAGCCCGAATAGCGCCAGCTCCTACAATGAGCAGTTCTTC. Translated: CASSPNSASSYNEQFF.